This T cell receptor beta chain was recorded in a study of vaccination and CD4 T cells after COVID-19. The study's findings and limits: There was no significant change from about 20 to 38 median reactive clonotypes.

The sample's treatment: approximately 9-day PBMC culture with coronavirus spike peptide pools or control peptides (ViraFEST assay). ViraFEST used peptide pools to expand antigen-specific T cells, then sequenced TCRs. An Oncomine TCR Beta short-read assay was used to sequence the DNA from cultured CD4+ T cells. Genomic DNA was isolated from CD4+ T cells that had been cultured. TCRdb analysed the PCR reads with MiXCR anew, one entry per CDR3 protein. The sample shows about 25,000 distinct CDR3 sequences, approximately 50% of them seen only once. Germline V lookup: CDR1 KGHDR, CDR2 SFDVKD. V was shortened by 5 bases and J by 5 bases, with 5 bases between the two germline ends. The CDR3 totals 11 residues. To note about this clonotype: The antigen is not known.

The rearrangement joins TRBV24-1 to TRBJ2-5, with D unresolved. Sequenced: CD4+ T cells from blood, cultured in vitro. The receptor was derived from a human donor who had recovered from COVID-19. The CDR3, as DNA: TGTGCCACCAGTGCCGGGGAGACCCAGTACTTC. Its translation is CATSAGETQYF.